The present T cell receptor (beta chain) was sequenced within a study of blood T cell repertoires in COVID-19. Study context: Sites across the United States, Italy and Spain contributed samples from acute and convalescent COVID-19.

V lost 8 bases and J lost 1, with 13 bases in between. Germline V gene lookup returns CDR1 MDHEN and CDR2 SYDVKM. The CDR3 runs to 14 residues. As handled by the study authors: From reference gene primer amplification, estimates of nucleated cell counts were derived. The data were produced by immunoSEQ multiplex PCR, yet TCRdb's version contains in-frame clones alone and is incomplete. V, J and clone size are those of that table, while D and trimming were read from the DNA. The sample includes about 200,000 clones, over 80% of them seen just once. This sequence originates from a middle-aged man with acute or convalescent COVID-19. This rearrangement joins TRBV28 to TRBJ2-3; perhaps TRBD2 as D (5 bases). The specimen sequenced was peripheral blood. CDR3 in amino acids: CASRGGLGTDTQYF. In DNA, the CDR3 is TGTGCCAGCCGTGGCGGGTTGGGCACAGATACGCAGTATTTT.